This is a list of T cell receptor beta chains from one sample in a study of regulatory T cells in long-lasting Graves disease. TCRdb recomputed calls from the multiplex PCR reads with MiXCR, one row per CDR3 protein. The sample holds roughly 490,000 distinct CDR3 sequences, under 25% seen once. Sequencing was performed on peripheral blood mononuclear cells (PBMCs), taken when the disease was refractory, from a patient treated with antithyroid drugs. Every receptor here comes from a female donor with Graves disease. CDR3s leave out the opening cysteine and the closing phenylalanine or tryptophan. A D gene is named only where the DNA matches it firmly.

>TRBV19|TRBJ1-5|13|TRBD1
ASSIAGTGEEPQH
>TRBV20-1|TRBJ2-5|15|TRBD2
SAGGLAGGPREETQY
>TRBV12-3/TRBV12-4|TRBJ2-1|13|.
ASSLEGPTYNEQF
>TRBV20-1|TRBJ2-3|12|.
SQSDTGRTDTQY
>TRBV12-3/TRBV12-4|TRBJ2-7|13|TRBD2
ASSLGIAGNYEQY
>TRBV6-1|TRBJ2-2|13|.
ASRLGQFSPGELF
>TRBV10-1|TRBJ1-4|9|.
ATDNAEKLF
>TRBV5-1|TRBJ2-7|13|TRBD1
ASSSTGTGAYEQY
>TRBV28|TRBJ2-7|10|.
ASSQSGYEQY
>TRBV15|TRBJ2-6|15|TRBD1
ATSRATGGTGANVLT
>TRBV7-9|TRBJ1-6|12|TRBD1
ASSSTGGRSPLH
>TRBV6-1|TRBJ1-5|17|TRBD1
ASSRPNIKQGMVSQPQH
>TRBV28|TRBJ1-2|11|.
ASARAGSGGYT
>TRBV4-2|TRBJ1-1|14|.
ASSQDPEESYTEAF
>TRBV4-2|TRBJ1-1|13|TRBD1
ASSQGRTGITEAF
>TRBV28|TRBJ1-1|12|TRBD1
ASSLTGGNTEAF
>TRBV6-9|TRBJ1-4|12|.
ASSSGGRNEKLF
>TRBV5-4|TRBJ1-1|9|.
ASSLASQAF
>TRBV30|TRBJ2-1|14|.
AWSLGLGVSYNEQF
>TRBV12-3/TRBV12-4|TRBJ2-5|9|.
ASSPEETQY
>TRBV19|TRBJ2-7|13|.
ASSIGRGFSYEQY
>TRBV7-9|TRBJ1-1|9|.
ASSLDSEAF
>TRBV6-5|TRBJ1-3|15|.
ASSYSSTRARGNTIY
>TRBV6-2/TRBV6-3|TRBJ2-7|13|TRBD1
ASWSSGGSSYEQY
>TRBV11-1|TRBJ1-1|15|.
ASSLAIFSVWGTEAF
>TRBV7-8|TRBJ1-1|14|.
ASSPQGIYARTEAF
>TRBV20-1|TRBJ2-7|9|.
SAGDRYEQY
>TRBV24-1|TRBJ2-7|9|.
ATSDSFEQY
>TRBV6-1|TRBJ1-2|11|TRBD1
ASSRTGAGGYT
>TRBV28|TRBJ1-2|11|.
ASSPSTNYGYT
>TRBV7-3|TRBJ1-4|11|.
ASSTRTSEKLF
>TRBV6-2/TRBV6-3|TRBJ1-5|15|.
ASSYYPRGTGAQPQH
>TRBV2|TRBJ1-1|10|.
ASGGTPTEAF
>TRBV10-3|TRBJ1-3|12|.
AIRNVGSQNTIY
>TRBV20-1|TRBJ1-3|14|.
SARDKKGYSGNTIY
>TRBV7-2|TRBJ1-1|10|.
TSSSDWAEAF
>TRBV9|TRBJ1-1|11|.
ASTPREGAEAF
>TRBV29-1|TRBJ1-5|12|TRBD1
SVRTGTSNQPQH
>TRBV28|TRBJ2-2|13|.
ASSLSGPNTGELF
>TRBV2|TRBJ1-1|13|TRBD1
ASRATGGVNTEAF
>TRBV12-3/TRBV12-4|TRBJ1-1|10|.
TSSLEGVEAF
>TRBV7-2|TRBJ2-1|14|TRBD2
ASSLIVGRDYNEQF
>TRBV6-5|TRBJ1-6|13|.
ASSYPSSGFSPLH
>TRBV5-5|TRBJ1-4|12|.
ASSSRGGHEKLF
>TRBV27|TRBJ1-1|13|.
ASSHSGTRNTEAF
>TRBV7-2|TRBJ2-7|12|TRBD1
ASSSHGQGYEQY
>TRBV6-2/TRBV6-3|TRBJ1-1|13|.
ASSPETVSGTEAF
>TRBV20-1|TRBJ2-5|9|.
SARKEETQY
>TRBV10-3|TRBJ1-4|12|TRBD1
AISATTGDEKLF
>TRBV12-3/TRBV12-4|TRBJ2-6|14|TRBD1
ASSLGTVSGANVLT